This record concerns one TCR beta chain sequence. This sample was included in a study of control samples from healthy donors and cancer patients. Only in-frame clones appear in the TCRdb table, and some are missing; sequencing was by immunoSEQ multiplex PCR. The data contain over 110,000 clones, roughly 92% of them seen just once; the ten biggest clones take up roughly 10%. The germline V gene has CDR1 LGHNA and CDR2 YSLEER. V was pared by 3 bases and J by 3 bases, with 17 bases between. CDR3 length: 16 amino acids. Sequencing was performed on blood. The sequence derives from a man younger than 45 in good health. The rearrangement links TRBV4-3 to TRBJ1-1; TRBD1 might be the D (5 bases). CDR3 coding DNA: TGCGCCAGCAGCCATGGGGAAGGGGAAGGCTACACTGAAGCTTTCTTT. It yields the protein CASSHGEGEGYTEAFF.